This T cell receptor beta chain came from a study of blood T cell repertoires in COVID-19. Study context: The United States, Italy and Spain supplied acute and convalescent COVID-19 samples. T cells, B-cell-depleted T cells, or PBMCs provided the cDNA or gDNA that served as material.

As originally analysed: Amplified reference gene primers provided the basis for estimating nucleated cell counts. Sequencing was performed with immunoSEQ multiplex PCR; in TCRdb, only in-frame clones are kept and a portion is missing. Clone size and V and J calls were adopted from that table, with D and trimming inferred from the DNA. This table holds fewer than 350,000 clones, roughly 86% found once. This CDR3 is 14 amino acids long. Trimming took 4 bases from V and 4 from J, leaving 15 bases between them. Germline CDR1 and CDR2: SGHRS and YFSETQ. This clone was detected once. The receptor was derived from a man younger than 35 with active or convalescent COVID-19. The chain carries TRBV5-1 and TRBJ2-7; the D gene is possibly TRBD1 (6 bases). The sequenced sample consisted of peripheral blood. The CDR3 DNA follows: TGCGCCAGCAGCACCCTAGGGGGTCGGTACGAGCAGTACTTC. The encoded protein is CASSTLGGRYEQYF.